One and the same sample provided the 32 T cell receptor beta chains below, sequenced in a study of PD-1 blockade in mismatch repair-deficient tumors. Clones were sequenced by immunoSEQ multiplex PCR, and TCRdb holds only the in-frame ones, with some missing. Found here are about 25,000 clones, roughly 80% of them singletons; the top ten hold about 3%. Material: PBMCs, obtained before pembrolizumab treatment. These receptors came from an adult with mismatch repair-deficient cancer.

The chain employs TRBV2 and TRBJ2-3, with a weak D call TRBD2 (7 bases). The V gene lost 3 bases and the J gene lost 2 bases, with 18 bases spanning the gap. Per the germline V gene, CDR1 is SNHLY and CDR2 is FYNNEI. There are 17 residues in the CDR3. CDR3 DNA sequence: TGTGCCAGCAGTGATTGGGCAGGGGAGGGGGACACAGATACGCAGTATTTT. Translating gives CASSDWAGEGDTDTQYF.

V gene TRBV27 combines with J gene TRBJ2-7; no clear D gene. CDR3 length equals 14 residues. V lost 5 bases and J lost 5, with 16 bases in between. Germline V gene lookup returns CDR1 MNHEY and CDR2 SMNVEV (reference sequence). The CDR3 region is CASSLNPFSHEQYF. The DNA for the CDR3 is TGTGCCAGCAGTCTAAATCCCTTTAGCCACGAGCAGTACTTC.

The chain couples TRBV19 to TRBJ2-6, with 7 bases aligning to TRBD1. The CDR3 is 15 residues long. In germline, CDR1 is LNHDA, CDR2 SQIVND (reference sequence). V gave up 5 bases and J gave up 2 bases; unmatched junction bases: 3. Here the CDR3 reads CASSADRAGANVLTF. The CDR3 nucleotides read TGTGCCAGTAGTGCCGACAGGGCTGGGGCCAACGTCCTGACTTTC.

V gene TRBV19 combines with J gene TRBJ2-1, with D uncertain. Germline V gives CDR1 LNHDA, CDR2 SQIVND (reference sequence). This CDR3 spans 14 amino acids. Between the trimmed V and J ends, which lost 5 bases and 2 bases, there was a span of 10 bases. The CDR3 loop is CASSPRATYNEQFF. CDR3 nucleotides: TGTGCCAGTAGTCCCCGTGCGACCTACAATGAGCAGTTCTTC. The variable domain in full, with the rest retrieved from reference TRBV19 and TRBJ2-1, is DGGITQSPKYLFRKEGQNVTLSCEQNLNHDAMYWYRQDPGQGLRLIYYSQIVNDFQKGDIAEGYSVSREKKESFPLTVTSAQKNPTAFYLCASSPRATYNEQFFGPGTRLTVL.

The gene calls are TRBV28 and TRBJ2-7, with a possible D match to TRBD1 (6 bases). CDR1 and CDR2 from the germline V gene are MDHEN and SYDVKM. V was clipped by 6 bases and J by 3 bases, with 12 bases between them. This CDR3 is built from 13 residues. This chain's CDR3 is CASRKTGLYEQYF. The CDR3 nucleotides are TGTGCCAGCAGAAAGACAGGACTCTACGAGCAGTACTTC. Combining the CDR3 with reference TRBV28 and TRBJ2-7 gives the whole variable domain DVKVTQSSRYLVKRTGEKVFLECVQDMDHENMFWYRQDPGLGLRLIYFSYDVKMKEKGDIPEGYSVSREKKERFSLILESASTNQTSMYLCASRKTGLYEQYFGPGTRLTVT.

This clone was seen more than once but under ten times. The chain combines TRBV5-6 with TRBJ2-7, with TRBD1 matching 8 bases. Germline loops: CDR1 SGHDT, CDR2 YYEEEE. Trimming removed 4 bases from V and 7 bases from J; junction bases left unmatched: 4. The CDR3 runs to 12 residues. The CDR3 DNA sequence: TGTGCCAGCAGCCGGACAGGGCAGGAGCAGTACTTC. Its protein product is CASSRTGQEQYF. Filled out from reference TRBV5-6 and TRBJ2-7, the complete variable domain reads DAGVTQSPTHLIKTRGQQVTLRCSPKSGHDTVSWYQQALGQGPQFIFQYYEEEERQRGNFPDRFSGHQFPNYSSELNVNALLLGDSALYLCASSRTGQEQYFGPGTRLTVT.

The CDR3 region is CASSPQVGREGGTDTQYF. The CDR3 region has the DNA TGTGCCAGCAGTCCTCAAGTGGGGCGGGAGGGGGGCACAGATACGCAGTATTTT. This chain joins TRBV28 and TRBJ2-3; 9 nucleotides line up with TRBD2. The CDR3 contains 18 residues. Germline V CDR1 and CDR2: MDHEN, SYDVKM. V shed 5 bases, J shed 1 base, and the junction held 13 bases outside the gene matches.

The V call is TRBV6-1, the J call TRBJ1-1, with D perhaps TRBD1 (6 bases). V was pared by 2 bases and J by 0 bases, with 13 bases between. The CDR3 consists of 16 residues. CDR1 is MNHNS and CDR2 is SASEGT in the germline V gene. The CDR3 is CASSEQAGVMNTEAFF. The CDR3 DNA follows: TGTGCCAGCAGTGAACAAGCAGGGGTGATGAACACTGAAGCTTTCTTT.

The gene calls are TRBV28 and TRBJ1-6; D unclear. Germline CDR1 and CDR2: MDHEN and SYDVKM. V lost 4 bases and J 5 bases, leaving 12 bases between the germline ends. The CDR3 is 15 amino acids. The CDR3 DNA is TGTGCCAGCAGTTCCTCCGGGAGGAATAATTCACCCCTCCACTTT. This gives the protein CASSSSGRNNSPLHF.

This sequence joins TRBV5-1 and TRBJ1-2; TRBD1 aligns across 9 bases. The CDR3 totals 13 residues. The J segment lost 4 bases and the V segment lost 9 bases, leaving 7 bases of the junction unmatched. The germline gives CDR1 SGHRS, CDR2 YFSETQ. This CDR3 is CATRETGGYGYTF. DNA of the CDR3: TGCGCCACCAGAGAGACAGGGGGCTATGGCTACACCTTC.

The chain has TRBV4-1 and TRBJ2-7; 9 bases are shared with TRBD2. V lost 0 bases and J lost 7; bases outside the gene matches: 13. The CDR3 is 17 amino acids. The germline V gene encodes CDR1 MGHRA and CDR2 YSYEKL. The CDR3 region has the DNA TGCGCCAGCAGCCAAGATGGGGCGGGAGGGCGGTCTGGAGAGCAGTACTTC. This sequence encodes CASSQDGAGGRSGEQYF.

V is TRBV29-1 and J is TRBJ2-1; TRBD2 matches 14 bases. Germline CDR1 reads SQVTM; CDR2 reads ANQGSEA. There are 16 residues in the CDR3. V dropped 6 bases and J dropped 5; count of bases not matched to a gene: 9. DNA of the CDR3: TGCAGCGTCGCCGGGACTAGCGGGAGCATTCACAATGAGCAGTTCTTC. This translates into CSVAGTSGSIHNEQFF.

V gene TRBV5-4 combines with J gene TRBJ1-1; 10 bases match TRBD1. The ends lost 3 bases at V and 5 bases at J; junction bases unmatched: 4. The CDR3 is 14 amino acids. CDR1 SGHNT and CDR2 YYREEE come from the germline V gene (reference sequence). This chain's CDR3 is CASSSRTGGTEAFF. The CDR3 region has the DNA TGTGCCAGCAGCTCCCGGACAGGGGGAACTGAAGCTTTCTTT.

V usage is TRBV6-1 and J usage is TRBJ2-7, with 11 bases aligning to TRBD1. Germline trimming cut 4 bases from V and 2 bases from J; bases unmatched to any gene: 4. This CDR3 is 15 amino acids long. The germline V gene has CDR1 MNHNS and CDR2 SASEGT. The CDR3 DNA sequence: TGTGCCAGCAGTGGCCGGGACAGGGGGGCCTACGAGCAGTACTTC. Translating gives CASSGRDRGAYEQYF.

CDR3 DNA sequence: TGTGCCAGCAGCCAAGCTACGGGCTACGAGCAGTACTTC. It yields the protein CASSQATGYEQYF. The V call is TRBV14, the J call TRBJ2-7; D not resolved. Germline assignment: CDR1 SGHDN and CDR2 FVKESK. The CDR3 runs to 13 residues. V lost 1 base, J lost 3 bases, and 7 bases lay in between.

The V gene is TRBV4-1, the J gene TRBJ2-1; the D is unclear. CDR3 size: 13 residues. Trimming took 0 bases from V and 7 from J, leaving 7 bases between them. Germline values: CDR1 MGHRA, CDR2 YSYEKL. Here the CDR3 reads CASSQDIRNEQFF. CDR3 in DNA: TGCGCCAGCAGCCAAGATATTCGGAATGAGCAGTTCTTC.

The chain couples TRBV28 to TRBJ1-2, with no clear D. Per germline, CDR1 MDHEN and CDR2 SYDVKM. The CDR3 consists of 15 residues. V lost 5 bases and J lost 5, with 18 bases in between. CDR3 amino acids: CASSPSIAPGYGYTF. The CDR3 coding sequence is TGTGCCAGCAGTCCCTCTATAGCGCCTGGGTATGGCTACACCTTC.

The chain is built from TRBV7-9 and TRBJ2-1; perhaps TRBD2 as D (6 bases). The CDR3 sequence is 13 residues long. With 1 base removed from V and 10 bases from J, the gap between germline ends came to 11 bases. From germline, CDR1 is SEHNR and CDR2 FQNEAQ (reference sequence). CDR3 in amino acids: CASSLVSRGEQFF. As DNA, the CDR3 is TGTGCCAGCAGCTTAGTGTCCCGGGGGGAGCAGTTCTTC.

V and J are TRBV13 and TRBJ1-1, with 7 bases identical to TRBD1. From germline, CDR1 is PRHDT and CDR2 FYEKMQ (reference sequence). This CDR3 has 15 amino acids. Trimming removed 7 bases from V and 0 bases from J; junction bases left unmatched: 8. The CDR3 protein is CASIHVQGLNTEAFF. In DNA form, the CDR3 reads TGTGCCAGCATCCACGTACAGGGGTTGAACACTGAAGCTTTCTTT. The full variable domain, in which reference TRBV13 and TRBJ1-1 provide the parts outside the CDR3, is AAGVIQSPRHLIKEKRETATLKCYPIPRHDTVYWYQQGPGQDPQFLISFYEKMQSDKGSIPDRFSAQQFSDYHSELNMSSLELGDSALYFCASIHVQGLNTEAFFGQGTRLTVV.

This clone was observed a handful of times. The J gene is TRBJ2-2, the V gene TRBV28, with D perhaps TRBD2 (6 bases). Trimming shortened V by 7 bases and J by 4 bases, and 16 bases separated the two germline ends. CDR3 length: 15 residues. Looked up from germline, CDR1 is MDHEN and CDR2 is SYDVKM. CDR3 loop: CASTPPGEATGELFF. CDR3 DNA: TGTGCCAGCACCCCGCCGGGAGAGGCCACCGGGGAGCTGTTTTTT. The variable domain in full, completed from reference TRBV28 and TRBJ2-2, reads DVKVTQSSRYLVKRTGEKVFLECVQDMDHENMFWYRQDPGLGLRLIYFSYDVKMKEKGDIPEGYSVSREKKERFSLILESASTNQTSMYLCASTPPGEATGELFFGEGSRLTVL.

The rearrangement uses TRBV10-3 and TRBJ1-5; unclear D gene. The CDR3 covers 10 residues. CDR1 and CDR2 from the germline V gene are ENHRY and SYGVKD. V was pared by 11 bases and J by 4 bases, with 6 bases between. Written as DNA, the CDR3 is TGTGCCCCTTATAATCAGCCCCAGCATTTT. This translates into CAPYNQPQHF.

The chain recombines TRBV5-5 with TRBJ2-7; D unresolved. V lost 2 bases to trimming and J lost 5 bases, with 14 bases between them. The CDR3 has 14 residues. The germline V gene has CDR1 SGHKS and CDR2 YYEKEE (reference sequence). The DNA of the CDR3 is TGTGCCAGCAGCTTTCCCCTCGAAGCCGACGAGCAGTACTTC. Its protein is CASSFPLEADEQYF.

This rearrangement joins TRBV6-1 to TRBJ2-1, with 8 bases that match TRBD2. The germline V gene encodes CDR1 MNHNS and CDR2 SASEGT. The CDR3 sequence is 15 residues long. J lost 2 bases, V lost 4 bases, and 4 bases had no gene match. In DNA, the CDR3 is TGTGCCAGCAGTGGGGCGGGAGGTCCCTACAATGAGCAGTTCTTC. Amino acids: CASSGAGGPYNEQFF.

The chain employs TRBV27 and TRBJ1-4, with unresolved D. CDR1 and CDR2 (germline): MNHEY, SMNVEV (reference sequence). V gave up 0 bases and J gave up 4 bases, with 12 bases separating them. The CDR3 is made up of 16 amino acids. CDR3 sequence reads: CASSLSTSYINEKLFF. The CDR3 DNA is TGTGCCAGCAGTTTATCGACAAGTTACATTAATGAAAAACTGTTTTTT.

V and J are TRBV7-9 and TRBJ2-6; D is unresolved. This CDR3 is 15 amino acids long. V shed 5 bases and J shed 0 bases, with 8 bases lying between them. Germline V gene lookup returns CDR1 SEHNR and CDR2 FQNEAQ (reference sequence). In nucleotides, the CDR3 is TGTGCCAGCAGCCGCCGGGTCTCTGGGGCCAACGTCCTGACTTTC. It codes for CASSRRVSGANVLTF. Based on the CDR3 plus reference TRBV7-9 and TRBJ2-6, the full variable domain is DTGVSQNPRHKITKRGQNVTFRCDPISEHNRLYWYRQTLGQGPEFLTYFQNEAQLEKSRLLSDRFSAERPKGSFSTLEIQRTEQGDSAMYLCASSRRVSGANVLTFGAGSRLTVL.

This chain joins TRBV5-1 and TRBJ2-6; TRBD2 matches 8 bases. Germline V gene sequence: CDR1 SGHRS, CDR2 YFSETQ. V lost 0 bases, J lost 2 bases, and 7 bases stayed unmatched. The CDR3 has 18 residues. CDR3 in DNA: TGCGCCAGCAGCTTGGCCTTAGGCGGGGGGCCTGGGGCCAACGTCCTGACTTTC. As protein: CASSLALGGGPGANVLTF.

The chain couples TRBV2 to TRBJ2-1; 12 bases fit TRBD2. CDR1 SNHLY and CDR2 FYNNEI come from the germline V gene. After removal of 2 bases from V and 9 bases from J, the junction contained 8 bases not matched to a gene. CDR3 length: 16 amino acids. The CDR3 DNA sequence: TGTGCCAGCAGTGAAACACTAGCGGGGGGCCTCGGTGAGCAGTTCTTC. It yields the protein CASSETLAGGLGEQFF.

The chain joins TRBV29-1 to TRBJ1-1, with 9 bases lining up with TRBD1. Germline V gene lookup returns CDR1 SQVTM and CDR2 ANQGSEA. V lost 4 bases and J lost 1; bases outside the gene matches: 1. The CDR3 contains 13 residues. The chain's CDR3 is CSVAGQGNTEAFF. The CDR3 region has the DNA TGCAGCGTTGCGGGACAGGGGAACACTGAAGCTTTCTTT.

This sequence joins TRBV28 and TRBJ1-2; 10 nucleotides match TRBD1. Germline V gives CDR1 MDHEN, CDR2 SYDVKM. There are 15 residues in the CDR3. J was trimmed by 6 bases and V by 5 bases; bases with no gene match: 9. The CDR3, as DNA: TGTGCCAGCAGTCAGACAGGGGGCTTGGAGCATGGCTACACCTTC. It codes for CASSQTGGLEHGYTF.

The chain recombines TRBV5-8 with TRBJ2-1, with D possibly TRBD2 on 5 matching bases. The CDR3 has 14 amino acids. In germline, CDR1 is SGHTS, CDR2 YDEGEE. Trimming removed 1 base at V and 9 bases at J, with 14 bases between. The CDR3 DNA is TGTGCCAGCAGCTTGCGGTATACTAGAGGTGAGCAGTTCTTC. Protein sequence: CASSLRYTRGEQFF. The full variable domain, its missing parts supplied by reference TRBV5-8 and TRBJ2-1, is EAGVTQSPTHLIKTRGQQATLRCSPISGHTSVYWYQQALGLGLQFLLWYDEGEERNRGNFPPRFSGRQFPNYSSELNVNALELEDSALYLCASSLRYTRGEQFFGPGTRLTVL.

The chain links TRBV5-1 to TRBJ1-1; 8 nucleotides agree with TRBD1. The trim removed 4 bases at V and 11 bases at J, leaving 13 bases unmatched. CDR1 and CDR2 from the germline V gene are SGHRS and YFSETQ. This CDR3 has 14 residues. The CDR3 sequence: CASSLNPGGLGAFF. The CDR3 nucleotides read TGCGCCAGCAGCCTTAATCCAGGGGGCTTGGGGGCTTTCTTT. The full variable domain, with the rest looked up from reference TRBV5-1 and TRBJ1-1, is KAGVTQTPRYLIKTRGQQVTLSCSPISGHRSVSWYQQTPGQGLQFLFEYFSETQRNKGNFPGRFSGRQFSNSRSEMNVSTLELGDSALYLCASSLNPGGLGAFFGQGTRLTVV.

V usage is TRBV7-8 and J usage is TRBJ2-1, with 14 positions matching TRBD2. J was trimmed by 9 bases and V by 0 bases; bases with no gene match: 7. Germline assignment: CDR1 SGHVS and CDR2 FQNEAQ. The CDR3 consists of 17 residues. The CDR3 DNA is TGTGCCAGCAGCTTAGCGCAGGGGACTAGCGGGAGAGGTGAGCAGTTCTTC. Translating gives CASSLAQGTSGRGEQFF. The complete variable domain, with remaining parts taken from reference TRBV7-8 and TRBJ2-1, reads GAGVSQSPRYKVAKRGQDVALRCDPISGHVSLFWYQQALGQGPEFLTYFQNEAQLDKSGLPSDRFFAERPEGSVSTLKIQRTQQEDSAVYLCASSLAQGTSGRGEQFFGPGTRLTVL.